The rows below give T cell receptor beta chains drawn from one sample of a study of vaccination effects on CD4 cells after COVID-19. Profiled with immunoSEQ multiplex PCR; TCRdb holds only in-frame clones, not every one. The sample contains tens of thousands of clones, around 85% of which appear only once. Antigens of these TCRs are unknown. Sample: CD4+ T cells from PBMCs cultured without peptide, taken after COVID-19 vaccination. These receptors were taken from a human donor who received a COVID-19 vaccine. Each CDR3 is given without its conserved first and last residue.

v_call cdr3_aa
TRBV3-1/TRBV3-2 ASSPAIGDSASSGANVLT
TRBV9 ASSAQTSDYNEQF
TRBV5-1 ASSLGGQGQETQY
TRBV19 ASGPGGYGYT
TRBV4-1 ASSHPAREETQY
TRBV5-1 ASSGGTHPDTQY
TRBV10-2 ASSEGRTTGELF
TRBV5-5 ASSLAGQGFGSPLH
TRBV9 ASSVGLAGGADTQY
TRBV20-1 SASLSNQPQH
TRBV7-9 ASRPFGAGVGYGYT